These T cell receptor beta chains were read from a single sample in a study of molecular identifiers for immune sequencing clone quantification. Via MiXCR, TCRdb re-called the PCR reads, giving one row per CDR3 protein. The table lists 550,000 to 750,000 distinct CDR3 sequences, 15% to 20% of them singletons. The specimen sequenced was naive CD8+ T cells from blood, with Jurkat cell RNA spiked in. Every receptor here comes from a human donor in good health. Some libraries in this study had Jurkat cell RNA spiked in. The CDR3 runs from the conserved cysteine through the conserved F or W. Fields, in order: clone size, J gene, V gene, D gene, CDR3 DNA, CDR3 protein. D genes are given only for firm matches. Expanded clones are given a class, and other clones once, few, many or no size at all.

many TRBJ1-1 TRBV6-5 . TGTGCCAGCAGACCCACAGGGTCGGGGTACACTGAAGCTTTCTTT CASRPTGSGYTEAFF
many TRBJ2-7 TRBV4-1 TRBD1 TGCGCCAGCAGCCAAAAGCGGACAGGGGGCTACGAGCAGTACTTC CASSQKRTGGYEQYF
many TRBJ1-5 TRBV6-2/TRBV6-3 . TGTGCCAGCAGTTACCTCCGCCCCGGCGGCAATCAGCCCCAGCATTTT CASSYLRPGGNQPQHF
. TRBJ1-3 TRBV4-1 TRBD1 TGCGCCAGCGCACAGGGGGTGACACCGGGAAACACCATATATTTT CASAQGVTPGNTIYF
many TRBJ1-1 TRBV7-3 . TGTGCCAGCAGCTTCTATGGGGCCAGTGAAGCTTTCTTT CASSFYGASEAFF
many TRBJ1-1 TRBV5-4 TRBD1 TGTGCCAGCAGCTTGGGAAGACCGGGACAGGGGGCGAATCAGCCTGAAGCTTTCTTT CASSLGRPGQGANQPEAFF
many TRBJ2-3 TRBV30 . TGTGCCTGGAGTGAGGCAGGGGTGGTGACAGATACGCAGTATTTT CAWSEAGVVTDTQYF
many TRBJ2-3 TRBV20-1 TRBD2 TGCAGTGCTAATCTAGCGGGAGGCTCTAGCACAGATACGCAGTATTTT CSANLAGGSSTDTQYF
few TRBJ1-1 TRBV6-5 . TGTGCCAGCAGCAGACCCTACGGGACACCGAACACTGAAGCTTTCTTT CASSRPYGTPNTEAFF
many TRBJ2-5 TRBV5-1 . TGCGCCAGCAGCCACACGCAAAGGGTCCAAGAGACCCAGTACTTC CASSHTQRVQETQYF
many TRBJ2-1 TRBV29-1 TRBD2 TGCAGCGCGAACGAACTAGCGGGAGGCTACAATGAGCAGTTCTTC CSANELAGGYNEQFF
many TRBJ2-3 TRBV4-3 . TGCGCCAGCAGCCAAGATCGACAGCCTACAGATACGCAGTATTTT CASSQDRQPTDTQYF
. TRBJ2-3 TRBV4-3 . TGCGCCAGCAGCCCGATGGGAGCGGCTAGCAACACAGATACGCAGTATTTT CASSPMGAASNTDTQYF
. TRBJ1-2 TRBV6-1 TRBD1 TGTGCCAGCAGTGGCGTGACAGGGCGGGAGGGCTACACCTTC CASSGVTGREGYTF
few TRBJ1-1 TRBV14 . TGTGCCAGCAGCCAAAGATTTACCTTGAACACTGAAGCTTTCTTT CASSQRFTLNTEAFF
. TRBJ1-4 TRBV12-3/TRBV12-4 . TGTGCCAGCAGTGGCATGGGATATGAAAAACTGTTTTTT CASSGMGYEKLFF
many TRBJ2-7 TRBV6-2/TRBV6-3 TRBD1 TGTGCCAGCAGCCACGACAGGGGAACGAGCTACGAGCAGTACTTC CASSHDRGTSYEQYF
many TRBJ2-7 TRBV7-9 TRBD1 TGTGCCAGCAGCTCTACAGGGGCCGACCTCTACGAGCAGTACTTC CASSSTGADLYEQYF
many TRBJ2-7 TRBV6-2/TRBV6-3 TRBD1 TGTGCCAGCAGTTACTACCGCACGCTTGACAGGGGCGACATCTACGAGCAGTACTTC CASSYYRTLDRGDIYEQYF
many TRBJ1-6 TRBV5-1 TRBD1 TGCGCCAGCAATGAGGGACAGGGTAATTCACCCCTCCACTTT CASNEGQGNSPLHF
. TRBJ2-1 TRBV13 . TGTGCCAGCCTACGGGACAATGAGCAGTTCTTC CASLRDNEQFF
many TRBJ1-5 TRBV27 . TGCGCCAGCGGAAGCAATCAGCCCCAGCATTTT CASGSNQPQHF
many TRBJ2-1 TRBV29-1 TRBD1 TGCAGCGCACCAGGGGGTATATACTACAATGAGCAGTTCTTC CSAPGGIYYNEQFF
. TRBJ2-7 TRBV4-3 . TGCGCCAGCAGCCAAGATTACACGGGGGACATGGAGCAGTACTTC CASSQDYTGDMEQYF
many TRBJ2-7 TRBV30 . TGTGCCTGGAGTGGGGCTAGCGCCGCTCAGCAGTACTTC CAWSGASAAQQYF
many TRBJ2-5 TRBV5-1 TRBD2 TGCGCCAGCAGCTCGGGACTAGAAGAGACCCAGTACTTC CASSSGLEETQYF
. TRBJ2-1 TRBV9 . TGTGCCAGCAGCGTAGGTTTCGGGTCGTACAATGAGCAGTTCTTC CASSVGFGSYNEQFF
many TRBJ1-1 TRBV4-1 . TGCGCCAGCAGCCAGGAGGGGCCATCTGAGAACACTGAAGCTTTCTTT CASSQEGPSENTEAFF
. TRBJ1-5 TRBV9 . TGTGTCAGCAGCGTGTCTCCTGGAGGAGATCAGCCCCAGCATTTT CVSSVSPGGDQPQHF
many TRBJ2-7 TRBV12-3/TRBV12-4 . TGTGCCAGCAGTCTAGCCCGGACAGACGAGCAGTACTTC CASSLARTDEQYF
many TRBJ2-3 TRBV7-9 . TGTGCCAGCAGCCCCCTCCCAGATACGCAGTATTTT CASSPLPDTQYF
many TRBJ1-4 TRBV12-3/TRBV12-4 . TGTGCCAGCAGCCCGGTCCCGACGAGTGAAAAACTGTTTTTT CASSPVPTSEKLFF